A selection of T cell receptor beta chains follows, all from one sample in a study of cytomegalovirus exposure and HLA in healthy donors. Sequencing used immunoSEQ multiplex PCR; TCRdb keeps in-frame clones, though not all of them. The table has roughly 100,000 clones, roughly 80% seen once; the top ten hold over 6.5%. The sequenced sample consisted of PBMCs. These receptor sequences come from a woman aged 35 to 49 in good health and CMV-seropositive. Each CDR3 is given with its conserved first and last residue. Fields, in order: D gene, V gene, clone size, J gene, CDR3 protein, CDR3 DNA. A D gene is named only where the DNA matches it firmly. Clone size is shown for a subset of rows, as once, few, many or a class of expanded clone.

.	TRBV4-1	.	TRBJ2-7	CASSQETEGVRRQYF	TGCGCCAGCAGCCAAGAAACCGAGGGGGTCAGGAGGCAGTACTTC
TRBD1	TRBV7-3	few	TRBJ1-1	CASSLGTANTEAFF	TGTGCCAGCAGCTTAGGGACAGCGAACACTGAAGCTTTCTTT
.	TRBV6-6	few	TRBJ1-1	CASSSSSPNTEAFF	TGTGCCAGCAGTTCCTCTTCTCCGAACACTGAAGCTTTCTTT
TRBD1	TRBV18	.	TRBJ2-1	CASSPQSTGVSSYNEQFF	TGTGCCAGCTCACCTCAATCTACAGGGGTGAGCTCCTACAATGAGCAGTTCTTC
.	TRBV28	few	TRBJ1-1	CASSLETGGAFF	TGTGCCAGCAGTTTAGAGACCGGGGGAGCTTTCTTT
.	TRBV6-6	.	TRBJ1-1	CASSYYGRNTEAFF	TGTGCCAGCAGTTACTACGGGAGAAACACTGAAGCTTTCTTT
TRBD1	TRBV28	few	TRBJ2-7	CASSETGSSYEQYF	TGTGCCAGCAGTGAGACAGGGAGTTCCTACGAGCAGTACTTC
TRBD1	TRBV6-6	.	TRBJ1-1	CASNGRGLRRNTEAFF	TGTGCCAGCAACGGGAGGGGGCTAAGGAGGAACACTGAAGCTTTCTTT
.	TRBV5-4	.	TRBJ1-6	CASSLVDGGNSPLHF	TGTGCCAGCAGCTTGGTGGACGGAGGGAATTCACCCCTCCACTTT
TRBD1	TRBV6-5	few	TRBJ2-7	CASSSPGQGFSEQYF	TGTGCCAGCAGTTCCCCGGGACAGGGTTTTAGCGAGCAGTACTTC
.	TRBV15	.	TRBJ1-1	CATSSDHKGGEAFF	TGTGCCACCAGCAGCGATCATAAGGGAGGTGAAGCTTTCTTT
TRBD1	TRBV7-9	.	TRBJ1-6	CASSPWGQLPNSPLHF	TGTGCCAGCAGCCCCTGGGGACAGTTGCCGAATTCACCCCTCCACTTT
.	TRBV13	once	TRBJ1-6	CASSFLRGGYDSPLHF	TGTGCCAGCAGCTTCCTACGCGGGGGCTATGATTCACCCCTCCACTTT
.	TRBV4-3	few	TRBJ1-1	CASSQEGEGLRTEAFF	TGCGCCAGCAGCCAAGAGGGGGAGGGGTTGCGCACTGAAGCTTTCTTT
TRBD1	TRBV28	.	TRBJ2-7	CASSGGETGGANEQYF	TGTGCCAGCAGTGGAGGAGAGACAGGGGGCGCCAACGAGCAGTACTTC
TRBD1	TRBV27	.	TRBJ2-7	CASSLGGPQYF	TGTGCCAGCAGTCTAGGGGGCCCGCAGTACTTC
TRBD2	TRBV5-1	.	TRBJ2-7	CASSPSISGSRSYEQYF	TGCGCCAGCAGCCCCAGCATTAGCGGGAGTAGGTCCTACGAGCAGTACTTC
TRBD2	TRBV18	.	TRBJ2-3	CASSGTSGRPGDTQYF	TGTGCCAGCTCAGGGACTAGCGGGCGTCCGGGTGATACGCAGTATTTT
TRBD2	TRBV10-1	.	TRBJ2-1	CASSLPGTSTGEQFF	TGCGCCAGCAGCTTACCCGGGACTAGCACGGGTGAGCAGTTCTTC
TRBD1	TRBV19	.	TRBJ2-7	CASSSVAGTGGREQYF	TGTGCCAGTAGCTCAGTGGCCGGGACAGGGGGACGCGAGCAGTACTTC
.	TRBV11-1	.	TRBJ1-1	CASSFNDGGNTEAFF	TGTGCCAGCAGCTTCAACGACGGGGGGAACACTGAAGCTTTCTTT
.	TRBV2	.	TRBJ1-1	CASSDRGPPEAFF	TGTGCCAGCAGTGACCGAGGGCCCCCTGAAGCTTTCTTT
.	TRBV5-6	.	TRBJ1-1	CASSLELENTEAFF	TGTGCCAGCAGCTTGGAGTTAGAGAACACTGAAGCTTTCTTT
.	TRBV28	.	TRBJ1-2	CASSLDLNYGYTF	TGTGCCAGCAGTTTAGATCTAAACTATGGCTACACCTTC
.	TRBV7-2	.	TRBJ2-2	CASSLDLFGELFF	TGTGCCAGCAGCTTAGATCTTTTCGGGGAGCTGTTTTTT
.	TRBV5-4	.	TRBJ2-5	CASSFSPRQEETQYF	TGTGCCAGCAGCTTTTCTCCCCGACAAGAAGAGACCCAGTACTTC
.	TRBV10-3	few	TRBJ1-6	CAIRQGIMNSPLHF	TGTGCCATCAGGCAGGGAATAATGAATTCACCCCTCCACTTT
.	TRBV7-2	.	TRBJ2-2	CASSSRGLHTGELFF	TGTGCCAGCAGCTCCAGGGGCTTACACACCGGGGAGCTGTTTTTT
TRBD1	TRBV7-9	.	TRBJ2-5	CASTRQGTETQYF	TGTGCCAGCACAAGACAGGGTACGGAGACCCAGTACTTC
.	TRBV6-5	.	TRBJ2-5	CASSYRGGQTQYF	TGTGCCAGCAGTTACAGGGGTGGACAGACCCAGTACTTC
TRBD1	TRBV5-1	once	TRBJ2-5	CASSLEGQGAGETQYF	TGCGCCAGCAGCTTAGAGGGACAGGGGGCCGGAGAGACCCAGTACTTC
TRBD1	TRBV2	few	TRBJ1-4	CASSKTGGKLFF	TGTGCCAGCAGTAAGACAGGGGGAAAACTGTTTTTT
TRBD1	TRBV5-6	few	TRBJ1-4	CASTDSGGTNEKLFF	TGTGCCAGCACCGACTCAGGGGGAACTAATGAAAAACTGTTTTTT
TRBD1	TRBV4-3	.	TRBJ2-7	CASSQDWGGQGAYEQYF	TGCGCCAGCAGCCAAGATTGGGGGGGACAGGGGGCTTACGAGCAGTACTTC
.	TRBV5-1	few	TRBJ2-3	CASRSRRDTTDTQYF	TGCGCCAGCAGATCACGCCGGGACACCACAGATACGCAGTATTTT
.	TRBV21-1	.	TRBJ2-2	CASSKGQLTGELFF	TGTGCCAGCAGCAAGGGACAGCTAACCGGGGAGCTGTTTTTT